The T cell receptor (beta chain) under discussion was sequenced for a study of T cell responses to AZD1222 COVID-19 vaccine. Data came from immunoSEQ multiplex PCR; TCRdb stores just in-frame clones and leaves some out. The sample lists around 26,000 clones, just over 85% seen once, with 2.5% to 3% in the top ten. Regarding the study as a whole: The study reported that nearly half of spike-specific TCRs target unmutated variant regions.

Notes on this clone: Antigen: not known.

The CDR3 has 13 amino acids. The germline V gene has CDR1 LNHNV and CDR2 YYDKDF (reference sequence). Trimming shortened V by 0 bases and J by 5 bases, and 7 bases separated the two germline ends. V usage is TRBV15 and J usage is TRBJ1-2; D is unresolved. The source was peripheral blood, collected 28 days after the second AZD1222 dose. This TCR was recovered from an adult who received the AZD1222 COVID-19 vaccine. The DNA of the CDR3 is TGTGCCACCAGCAGAGAGGCGGTATATGGCTACACCTTC. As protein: CATSREAVYGYTF. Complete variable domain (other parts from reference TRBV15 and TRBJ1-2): DAMVIQNPRYQVTQFGKPVTLSCSQTLNHNVMYWYQQKSSQAPKLLFHYYDKDFNNEADTPDNFQSRRPNTSFCFLDIRSPGLGDTAMYLCATSREAVYGYTFGSGTRLTVV.